The 21 T cell receptor beta chains given below trace back to one sample, sequenced in a study of T cell responses to AZD1222 COVID-19 vaccine (dated by TCRdb to the early 2020s). This specimen's time point label, interpreted: about 28 days (+/-7) after the second vaccine dose. The receptor library was made with the immunoSEQ multiplex PCR assay. TCRdb carries this immuneACCESS record with in-frame sequences only. Its versions omit some clonotypes, under half of them owing to an unresolved V gene in the studies checked, with the rest unexplained. This sample holds fewer than 100,000 clones; about 88% were observed only once. The top ten hold approximately 14% of the sample. The material sequenced was peripheral blood, taken 28 days after the second AZD1222 dose. These receptors all stem from an adult who received the AZD1222 COVID-19 vaccine.

Comment on this clone: The same CDR3 is also encoded by other DNA sequences in this sample. The chain couples TRBV7-2 to TRBJ2-1, with 8 positions matching TRBD1. Looked up from germline, CDR1 is SGHTA and CDR2 is FQGNSA. The CDR3 is 15 residues long. Trimming at V came to 5 bases and at J to 1 base, leaving 4 bases not matched to a gene. CDR3 sequence (DNA): TGTGCCAGCAGCGCCGACAGGGGTTCCTACAATGAGCAGTTCTTC. It translates to CASSADRGSYNEQFF.

This chain uses TRBV7-9 with TRBJ2-3; no clear D. V dropped 4 bases and J dropped 4 bases, with 6 bases sitting between them. CDR1 SEHNR and CDR2 FQNEAQ come from the germline V gene (reference sequence). The CDR3 extends over 12 amino acids. The DNA of the CDR3 is TGTGCCAGCAGCTCCTCCTCAGATACGCAGTATTTT. Translating it yields CASSSSSDTQYF.

Written as DNA, the CDR3 is TGCGCCAGCAGCTTGGAAACAGATACGCAGTATTTT. It codes for CASSLETDTQYF. This rearrangement joins TRBV5-1 to TRBJ2-3; D unclear. The V end was cut by 0 bases, the J end by 3 bases, with 2 bases between. The CDR3 runs to 12 residues. Germline CDR1 SGHRS, CDR2 YFSETQ. Using reference TRBV5-1 and TRBJ2-3 for the parts outside the CDR3, the full variable domain is KAGVTQTPRYLIKTRGQQVTLSCSPISGHRSVSWYQQTPGQGLQFLFEYFSETQRNKGNFPGRFSGRQFSNSRSEMNVSTLELGDSALYLCASSLETDTQYFGPGTRLTVL.

This chain connects TRBV3-1 (or the pseudogene TRBV3-2) to TRBJ2-2; 14 nucleotides match TRBD2. The CDR3 contains 18 residues. CDR1 is LGHDT, CDR2 YNNKEL, per germline (reference sequence). J gave up 3 bases and V 0 bases, and 3 bases lay outside the gene matches. The CDR3: CASSQETSGGVYTGELFF. The CDR3 region has the DNA TGTGCCAGCAGCCAAGAGACTAGCGGGGGGGTGTACACCGGGGAGCTGTTTTTT.

This chain links TRBV7-2 with TRBJ1-1; D remains ambiguous. This CDR3 is 14 amino acids long. Germline-derived CDR1 and CDR2 are SGHTA and FQGNSA. Trimming cost V 1 base and J 3 bases, with 9 bases left between them. The CDR3 protein is CASSLGVEHTEAFF. In DNA, the CDR3 is TGTGCCAGCAGCTTAGGGGTGGAGCACACTGAAGCTTTCTTT.

The chain has TRBV20-1 and TRBJ2-4; D uncertain. The CDR3 runs to 11 residues. Germline V gives CDR1 DFQATT, CDR2 SNEGSKA (reference sequence). Trimming cost V 1 base and J 8 bases, with 6 bases left between them. CDR3 region: CSARVPDIQYF. The CDR3, as DNA: TGCAGTGCTAGAGTCCCGGACATTCAGTACTTC.

The V and J genes are TRBV5-1 and TRBJ1-1; TRBD1 is a possible D gene (5 bases). The CDR3 contains 15 residues. Germline V gives CDR1 SGHRS, CDR2 YFSETQ. V was pared by 0 bases and J by 0 bases, with 9 bases between. The CDR3 bases are TGCGCCAGCAGCTTGGCGACAGTTTTGAACACTGAAGCTTTCTTT. It translates to CASSLATVLNTEAFF.

This chain links TRBV29-1 with TRBJ1-5; D perhaps matches TRBD1 (6 bases). With 4 bases removed from V and 3 bases from J, the gap between germline ends came to 10 bases. In germline, CDR1 is SQVTM, CDR2 ANQGSEA. The CDR3 consists of 13 residues. The CDR3, as DNA: TGCAGCGTTGTAACAGGGATCAATCAGCCCCAGCATTTT. Amino acid sequence: CSVVTGINQPQHF. Filled out from reference TRBV29-1 and TRBJ1-5, the complete variable domain reads SAVISQKPSRDICQRGTSLTIQCQVDSQVTMMFWYRQQPGQSLTLIATANQGSEATYESGFVIDKFPISRPNLTFSTLTVSNMSPEDSSIYLCSVVTGINQPQHFGDGTRLSIL.

The V call is TRBV4-3, the J call TRBJ1-1, with D unclear. V was shortened by 5 bases and J by 8 bases, with 12 bases between the two germline ends. Germline V CDR1 and CDR2: LGHNA, YSLEER. CDR3 length equals 12 residues. In DNA form, the CDR3 reads TGCGCCAGCAGCGGACCCGGCTTAGAAGCTTTCTTT. Protein product: CASSGPGLEAFF.

The chain has TRBV30 and TRBJ2-3; D not resolved. V was pared by 1 base and J by 0 bases, with 11 bases between. The germline CDR1 and CDR2 sequences are GTSNPN and SVGIG (reference sequence). The CDR3 consists of 15 residues. CDR3 sequence reads: CAWSALDTSTDTQYF. Here the CDR3 DNA reads TGTGCCTGGAGTGCGCTCGACACTAGCACAGATACGCAGTATTTT.

The chain employs TRBV6-2 or TRBV6-3 and TRBJ1-3; 7 nucleotides match TRBD1. The CDR3 contains 16 residues. V trimming: 5 bases; J trimming: 1 base; junction bases outside the gene matches: 8. Germline CDR1 and CDR2: MNHEY and SVGEGT. CDR3 sequence (DNA): TGTGCCAGCAGTCCGGGACAGCACCAATCTGGAAACACCATATATTTT. It translates to CASSPGQHQSGNTIYF.

This clone was detected only once. The rearrangement uses TRBV15 and TRBJ2-3, with unresolved D. This CDR3 contains 12 residues. Trimming cost V 5 bases and J 2 bases, with 5 bases left between them. Germline CDR1 is LNHNV and CDR2 is YYDKDF (reference sequence). The CDR3 reads CATSRFTDTQYF. CDR3 nucleotides: TGTGCCACCAGCCGTTTCACAGATACGCAGTATTTT.

This clone was counted only a few times. The chain joins TRBV24-1 to TRBJ2-1; the D gene is possibly TRBD2 (5 bases). V lost 4 bases and J 10 bases, leaving 13 bases between the germline ends. Germline CDR1 and CDR2: KGHDR and SFDVKD. The CDR3 loop spans 13 amino acids. The CDR3 spells CATSDDLASEQFF. Written as DNA, the CDR3 is TGTGCCACCAGTGACGATCTAGCCTCCGAGCAGTTCTTC.

This chain uses TRBV18 with TRBJ1-3; 8 positions match TRBD1. Germline V gene lookup returns CDR1 KGHSH and CDR2 LQKENI. V trimming: 5 bases; J trimming: 1 base; junction bases outside the gene matches: 10. The CDR3 length is 17 residues. This CDR3 is CASSSRQGKRSGNTIYF. The CDR3 region has the DNA TGTGCCAGCTCATCGCGACAGGGGAAGAGGTCTGGAAACACCATATATTTT.

The V call is TRBV7-7, the J call TRBJ2-3, with 11 bases matching TRBD1. V dropped 3 bases and J dropped 6; count of bases not matched to a gene: 8. Germline V gene data show CDR1 as SSHAT and CDR2 as FNYEAQ (reference sequence). The CDR3 contains 16 residues. In nucleotides, the CDR3 is TGTGCCAGCAGCTTTTCTCCGGACAGGGGGCGGGATACGCAGTATTTT. Protein product: CASSFSPDRGRDTQYF.

The chain uses TRBV6-5 and TRBJ2-3, with TRBD2 matching 7 bases. Per the germline V gene, CDR1 is MNHEY and CDR2 is SVGAGI. The length of the CDR3 is 15 residues. Unmatched junction bases numbered 7, after V lost 7 bases and J lost 0 bases. DNA of the CDR3: TGTGCCAGCAACAGACTAGCACCTAGCACAGATACGCAGTATTTT. Translation gives CASNRLAPSTDTQYF.

The gene calls are TRBV6-5 and TRBJ2-7; tentative D call: TRBD1 (6 bases). V was trimmed by 6 bases and J by 5 bases, leaving 14 bases between them. CDR1 and CDR2 from the germline V gene are MNHEY and SVGAGI. The CDR3 extends over 13 amino acids. In DNA, the CDR3 is TGTGCCAGCAGCATGACAGGAGGTGACGAGCAGTACTTC. It yields the protein CASSMTGGDEQYF.

This chain links TRBV5-1 with TRBJ2-7, with 11 bases lining up with TRBD2. The CDR3 spans 15 residues. Germline values: CDR1 SGHRS, CDR2 YFSETQ. Trimming at V came to 4 bases and at J to 0 bases, leaving 3 bases not matched to a gene. The CDR3: CASSPGLAGSYEQYF. The CDR3 DNA reads TGCGCCAGCAGCCCCGGACTAGCGGGCTCCTACGAGCAGTACTTC.

This clone was detected only a few times. The gene calls are TRBV19 and TRBJ1-6; D is unclear. Germline CDR1 LNHDA, CDR2 SQIVND (reference sequence). Trimming left V 3 bases short and J 0 bases short, with 12 bases between. The CDR3 is 17 amino acids. The DNA for the CDR3 is TGTGCCAGTAGTATTGGGGAGCCGAGCTCCTATAATTCACCCCTCCACTTT. Its translation: CASSIGEPSSYNSPLHF.

DNA for the CDR3: TGCGCCAGCAGCCAAGGCCGACTAGCGGGCACAGATACGCAGTATTTT. Translated: CASSQGRLAGTDTQYF. This chain links TRBV4-3 with TRBJ2-3, with TRBD2 matching over 9 bases. V shed 1 base, J shed 1 base, and the junction held 3 bases outside the gene matches. This CDR3 region has 16 residues. CDR1 is LGHNA, CDR2 YSLEER, per germline.

The chain carries TRBV19 and TRBJ1-1, with 8 bases that match TRBD1. V lost 1 base to trimming and J lost 4 bases; unmatched junction nucleotides: 5. This CDR3 comprises 15 residues. CDR1 LNHDA and CDR2 SQIVND come from the germline V gene (reference sequence). The CDR3 DNA follows: TGTGCCAGTAGTATAGGGACAGGGTTTGGCACTGAAGCTTTCTTT. It specifies CASSIGTGFGTEAFF.